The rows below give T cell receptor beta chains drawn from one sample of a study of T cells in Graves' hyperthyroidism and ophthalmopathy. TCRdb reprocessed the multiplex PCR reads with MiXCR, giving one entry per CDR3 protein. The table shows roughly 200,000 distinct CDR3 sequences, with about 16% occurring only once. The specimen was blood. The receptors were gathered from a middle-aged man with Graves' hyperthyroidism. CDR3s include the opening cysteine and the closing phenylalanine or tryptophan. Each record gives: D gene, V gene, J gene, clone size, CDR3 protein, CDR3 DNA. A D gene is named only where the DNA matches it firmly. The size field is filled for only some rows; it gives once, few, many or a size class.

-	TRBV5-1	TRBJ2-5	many	CASSSDRDSQETQYF	TGCGCCAGCAGCTCTGACAGGGACTCCCAAGAGACCCAGTACTTC
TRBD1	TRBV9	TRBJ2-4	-	CASSPRQGEKNIQYF	TGTGCCAGCAGCCCCCGACAGGGGGAAAAAAACATTCAGTACTTC
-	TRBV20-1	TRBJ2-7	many	CSARGRSGEQYF	TGCAGTGCTAGAGGCCGAAGTGGCGAGCAGTACTTC
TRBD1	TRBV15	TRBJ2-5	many	CATSRDRGTRETQYF	TGTGCCACCAGCAGGGACAGGGGGACCCGAGAGACCCAGTACTTC
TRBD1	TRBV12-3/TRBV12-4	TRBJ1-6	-	CASSLAHGTGGNYNSPLHF	TGTGCCAGCAGTTTAGCGCACGGGACAGGGGGGAACTATAATTCACCCCTCCACTTT
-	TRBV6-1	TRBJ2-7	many	CASSPGPAYEQYF	TGTGCCAGCAGCCCGGGACCGGCCTACGAGCAGTACTTC
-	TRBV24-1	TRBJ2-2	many	CATSDERVSSITGELFF	TGTGCCACCAGTGATGAAAGGGTTAGCTCTATCACCGGGGAGCTGTTTTTT
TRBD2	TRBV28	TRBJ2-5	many	CASSRTSGELETQYF	TGTGCCAGCAGTCGGACTAGCGGGGAACTGGAGACCCAGTACTTC
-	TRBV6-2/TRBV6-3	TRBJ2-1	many	CASSYPRTGGHEQFF	TGTGCCAGCAGTTACCCCCGTACTGGGGGGCATGAGCAGTTCTTC
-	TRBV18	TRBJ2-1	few	CASSPLRDTDEQFF	TGTGCCAGCTCACCGCTCAGGGATACAGATGAGCAGTTCTTC
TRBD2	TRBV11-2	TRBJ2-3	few	CASSQGVAGGQDTQYF	TGTGCCAGCAGCCAAGGGGTAGCGGGGGGGCAAGATACGCAGTATTTT
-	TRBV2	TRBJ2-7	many	CASSEKGRGYEQYF	TGTGCCAGCAGTGAAAAAGGACGGGGCTACGAGCAGTACTTC
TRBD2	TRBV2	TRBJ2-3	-	CASSDWASGGLGGGTDTQYF	TGTGCCAGCAGTGATTGGGCTAGCGGGGGTCTCGGCGGGGGCACAGATACGCAGTATTTT
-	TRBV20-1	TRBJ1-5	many	CSARDTYSNQPQHF	TGCAGTGCTCGGGACACCTATAGCAATCAGCCCCAGCATTTT
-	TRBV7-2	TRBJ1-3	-	CASSLGGQAGNTIYF	TGTGCCAGCAGCTTAGGTGGGCAGGCCGGAAACACCATATATTTT
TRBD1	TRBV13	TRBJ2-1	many	CASRAVQGVNEQFF	TGTGCCAGCAGGGCTGTTCAGGGGGTCAATGAGCAGTTCTTC
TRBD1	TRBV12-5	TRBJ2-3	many	CASGPGQGPDTQYF	TGTGCTAGTGGTCCGGGACAGGGACCAGATACGCAGTATTTT
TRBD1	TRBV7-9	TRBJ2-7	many	CASSLSTGNSYEQYF	TGTGCCAGCAGCCTGTCGACAGGGAACTCCTACGAGCAGTACTTC
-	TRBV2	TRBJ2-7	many	CASSGGLAGYEQYF	TGTGCCAGCAGCGGCGGCCTAGCAGGCTACGAGCAGTACTTC
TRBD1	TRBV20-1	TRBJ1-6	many	CSAARQGGFNSPLHF	TGCAGTGCTGCGAGACAGGGAGGTTTTAATTCACCCCTCCACTTT
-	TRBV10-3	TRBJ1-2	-	CAISDVKSDGYTF	TGTGCCATCAGTGACGTCAAATCGGATGGCTACACCTTC
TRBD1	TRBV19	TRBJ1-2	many	CASSTGGYGYTF	TGTGCCAGTAGTACAGGGGGCTATGGCTACACCTTC